This TCR beta chain originates from a study of Graves' ophthalmopathy and Graves' hyperthyroidism. The wider study: Peripheral blood collection took place at initial diagnosis, before any treatment. General study results and limits: Blood also held most thyroid clonotypes expanded above 0.001 frequency.

From RNA, the CDR3 regions of TCR beta chains were amplified and sequenced. The authors performed first-round RT-PCR with HTBI primers and then a second-round multiplex PCR. One entry per CDR3 protein, called by TCRdb with MiXCR from the multiplex PCR reads. Here the sample spans 300,000 or so distinct CDR3 sequences, 17% being singletons. The CDR3 is 15 residues long. CDR1 is MDHEN, CDR2 SYDVKM, per germline. V was trimmed by 3 bases and J by 2 bases, leaving 13 bases between them. All donors with ophthalmopathy were recorded as having moderate-to-severe activity, CAS ≥3, NOSPECS ≥4 and a duration under 3 months. Regarding this clonotype: What it binds is unknown.

The chain employs TRBV28 and TRBJ2-5; tentative D call: TRBD1 (6 bases). What was sequenced was peripheral blood. This clonotype was obtained from an adult man with Graves' ophthalmopathy. This CDR3 is CASSLPPGHQETQYF. In nucleotides, the CDR3 is TGTGCCAGCAGTTTGCCTCCGGGACATCAAGAGACCCAGTACTTC.